These T cell receptor beta chains were read from a single sample in a study of T cell responses to AZD1222 COVID-19 vaccine. Profiling relied on immunoSEQ multiplex PCR, and the TCRdb table lists in-frame clones only, not all of them. Found here are about 200,000 clones, about 90% of them singletons; the top ten hold 6% to 8.5%. Sequenced here: peripheral blood, sampled on day 0 of AZD1222 vaccination. The receptors originated from an adult in good health. Both conserved end residues are trimmed from each CDR3.

j_gene: TRBJ1-3; v_gene: TRBV15; CDR3aa: ATSRDSAISGNTIY
j_gene: TRBJ2-3; v_gene: TRBV9; CDR3aa: ASSVVDSGGFTDTQY
j_gene: TRBJ1-5; v_gene: TRBV9; CDR3aa: ASSVAGRDRGRQPQH
j_gene: TRBJ1-2; v_gene: TRBV24-1; CDR3aa: ATSDPSGQGDYGYT
j_gene: TRBJ1-2; v_gene: TRBV5-5; CDR3aa: ASSLSPTGGYYGYT
j_gene: TRBJ2-1; v_gene: TRBV7-2; CDR3aa: ASSSTRSSYNEQF
j_gene: TRBJ2-1; v_gene: TRBV12-5; CDR3aa: ASGPIRWEGSYNEQF
j_gene: TRBJ2-7; v_gene: TRBV11-1; CDR3aa: ASSSPGRSSYEQY
j_gene: TRBJ2-1; v_gene: TRBV27; CDR3aa: ASSLSSGTYNEQF
j_gene: TRBJ1-4; v_gene: TRBV4-1; CDR3aa: ASSGSGSGNEKLF